This is a list of T cell receptor beta chains from one sample in a study of cytomegalovirus exposure and HLA in healthy donors. Produced via immunoSEQ multiplex PCR; TCRdb's table is partial and in-frame only. The table lists 97,000 or so clones, about 83% of them singletons, with roughly 3.8% in the top ten. What was sequenced was PBMCs. The receptors come from a woman in her twenties or thirties in good health and CMV-seronegative. Both conserved end residues are part of each CDR3. Fields, in order: J gene, clone size, V gene, D gene, CDR3 DNA, CDR3 protein. The D gene is left open where the match is weak. The size field is filled for only some rows; it gives once, few, many or a size class.

j_call: TRBJ2-5
clone_size: -
v_call: TRBV7-7
d_call: TRBD1
cdr3_nt: TGTGCTAGCAGCCAGACAGGGGGCTTAGAGACCCAGTACTTC
cdr3_aa: CASSQTGGLETQYF

j_call: TRBJ2-1
clone_size: once
v_call: TRBV19
d_call: TRBD1
cdr3_nt: TGTGCCAGTAGTATCGACAGGGTGTATGAGCAGTTCTTC
cdr3_aa: CASSIDRVYEQFF

j_call: TRBJ2-7
clone_size: once
v_call: TRBV27
d_call: -
cdr3_nt: TGTGCCAGCAGATCCCTCTCCTACGAGCAGTACTTC
cdr3_aa: CASRSLSYEQYF

j_call: TRBJ1-5
clone_size: -
v_call: TRBV9
d_call: -
cdr3_nt: TGTGCCAGCAGCCCCACGGCGGGTTTCAATCAGCCCCAGCATTTT
cdr3_aa: CASSPTAGFNQPQHF

j_call: TRBJ2-7
clone_size: -
v_call: TRBV7-3
d_call: -
cdr3_nt: TGTGCCAGCAGCTTAATGCAGGGTTACGAGCAGTACTTC
cdr3_aa: CASSLMQGYEQYF

j_call: TRBJ2-1
clone_size: -
v_call: TRBV11-3
d_call: -
cdr3_nt: TGTGCCAGCAGCAGCGGGCCTTACAATGAGCAGTTCTTC
cdr3_aa: CASSSGPYNEQFF

j_call: TRBJ2-2
clone_size: -
v_call: TRBV19
d_call: -
cdr3_nt: TGTGCCAGTAGTATTCGGGGTAGGGCCGGGGAGCTGTTTTTT
cdr3_aa: CASSIRGRAGELFF

j_call: TRBJ2-1
clone_size: once
v_call: TRBV2
d_call: TRBD2
cdr3_nt: TGTGCCAGCACCGGAGGGCTAGCGGCCTCCTACAATGAGCAGTTCTTC
cdr3_aa: CASTGGLAASYNEQFF

j_call: TRBJ2-3
clone_size: -
v_call: TRBV15
d_call: -
cdr3_nt: TGTGCCACCAGCACCCACGGACCCAATAGCGATGCGCAGTATTTT
cdr3_aa: CATSTHGPNSDAQYF

j_call: TRBJ2-5
clone_size: -
v_call: TRBV28
d_call: -
cdr3_nt: TGTGCCAGCACCTCCCGGGGAGAGACCCAGTACTTC
cdr3_aa: CASTSRGETQYF

j_call: TRBJ2-7
clone_size: few
v_call: TRBV5-1
d_call: -
cdr3_nt: TGCGCCAGCAGCTTGGGGACAAGAACCTTCTACGAGCAGTACTTC
cdr3_aa: CASSLGTRTFYEQYF

j_call: TRBJ2-3
clone_size: few
v_call: TRBV6-6
d_call: -
cdr3_nt: TGTGCCAGCAGTTACCCGGATACGCAGTATTTT
cdr3_aa: CASSYPDTQYF

j_call: TRBJ2-1
clone_size: once
v_call: TRBV28
d_call: -
cdr3_nt: TGTGCCAGCAGTAACGACAGGAGTGACAATGAGCAGTTCTTC
cdr3_aa: CASSNDRSDNEQFF

j_call: TRBJ2-1
clone_size: once
v_call: TRBV7-2
d_call: TRBD2
cdr3_nt: TGTGCCAGCAGCTGGACTAGCGGGACCTACAATGAGCAGTTCTTC
cdr3_aa: CASSWTSGTYNEQFF

j_call: TRBJ1-1
clone_size: -
v_call: TRBV5-1
d_call: -
cdr3_nt: TGCGCCAGCAGCCACCCAGGGCCTGAAGCTTTCTTT
cdr3_aa: CASSHPGPEAFF

j_call: TRBJ2-3
clone_size: -
v_call: TRBV4-3
d_call: -
cdr3_nt: TGCGCCAGCAGCCAAGACGGAACGGGAGTTAGAGATACGCAGTATTTT
cdr3_aa: CASSQDGTGVRDTQYF

j_call: TRBJ1-2
clone_size: few
v_call: TRBV19
d_call: TRBD1
cdr3_nt: TGTGCCAGTAGTAACAGGGGGGGCGAAGTCTATGGCTACACCTTC
cdr3_aa: CASSNRGGEVYGYTF

j_call: TRBJ2-7
clone_size: -
v_call: TRBV5-6
d_call: TRBD2
cdr3_nt: TGTGCCAGCAGTTCCACTAGCGGGAGAGGGACGGGAAATTACGAGCAGTACTTC
cdr3_aa: CASSSTSGRGTGNYEQYF

j_call: TRBJ2-3
clone_size: -
v_call: TRBV10-3
d_call: -
cdr3_nt: TGTGCCATCAGTCCCCGGACAGCCGGTGGCACAGATACGCAGTATTTT
cdr3_aa: CAISPRTAGGTDTQYF

j_call: TRBJ1-1
clone_size: -
v_call: TRBV6-5
d_call: -
cdr3_nt: TGTGCCAGCCGGGCGGCGGGCACTGAAGCTTTCTTT
cdr3_aa: CASRAAGTEAFF

j_call: TRBJ2-7
clone_size: -
v_call: TRBV5-8
d_call: -
cdr3_nt: TGTGCCAGCAGCCCCGCAGGGCCCTACGAGCAGTACTTC
cdr3_aa: CASSPAGPYEQYF

j_call: TRBJ2-2
clone_size: -
v_call: TRBV9
d_call: TRBD2
cdr3_nt: TGTGCCAGCAGCCCCGCGGGGGGGCGCGGCACCGGGGAGCTGTTTTTT
cdr3_aa: CASSPAGGRGTGELFF